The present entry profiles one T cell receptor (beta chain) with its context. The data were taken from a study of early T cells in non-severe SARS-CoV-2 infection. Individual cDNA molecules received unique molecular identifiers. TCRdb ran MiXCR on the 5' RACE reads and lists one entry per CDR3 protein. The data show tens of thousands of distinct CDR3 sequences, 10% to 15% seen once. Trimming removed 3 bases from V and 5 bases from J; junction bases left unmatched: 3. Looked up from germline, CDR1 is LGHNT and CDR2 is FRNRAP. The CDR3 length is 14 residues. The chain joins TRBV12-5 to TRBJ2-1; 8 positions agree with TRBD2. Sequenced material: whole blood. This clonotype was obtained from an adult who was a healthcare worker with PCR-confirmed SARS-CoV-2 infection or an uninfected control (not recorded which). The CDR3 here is CASGFTGRDNEQFF. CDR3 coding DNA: TGTGCTAGTGGTTTTACCGGGAGGGACAATGAGCAGTTCTTC.